This T cell receptor beta chain stems from a study of blood T cells in healthy people across ages (dated by TCRdb to the mid-2010s). About the full investigation: In model experiments, roughly one uniquely barcoded TCR beta cDNA molecule per two T cells was captured by template switching. The study measured age-related changes in TCR beta repertoire diversity using deep sequencing normalized with unique cDNA molecular identifiers. The donors were divided into four age groups: young (average roughly 15 years), middle-aged (about 40), aged (about 62) and long-lived (about 84). To avoid experimental bias, donors of different ages were randomly spread across the sequencing lanes. The study analyzed two additional independent replicas of 1 million unique cDNA reads from the same blood draw for two donors, one aged 18 to 30 and one aged 80 or older.

The research as a whole found: Compared with the aged group, more naive CD4+ T cells, fewer expanded clones and increased TCR diversity were shown by the long-lived group, suggesting age selection. Estimates of total diversity based on one million sequenced T cells were regarded as lower bounds and as underestimates. A strong correlation was found between observed TCR beta diversity and the percentage of naive T cells measured by flow cytometry. The CMV infection status of donors was not known, potentially confounding age-related changes in expanded clonotypes. Observed TCR beta diversity per million T cells fell roughly linearly with age, and a significant reduction was already apparent by age approximately 41. Bulk unsorted PBMC profiling prevented conclusive comparison of naive and antigen-experienced compartments.

V loses 4 bases of germline sequence and J loses 7 bases, and the interval between the two ends is 7 bases. CDR1 and CDR2, looked up from the germline V gene (reference sequence), are MNHNY and SVGAGI. The CDR3 covers 11 residues, taking in both the cysteine and the phenylalanine. Only the CDR3 DNA stays, 33 bases, in frame from base 1. About this clonotype itself: Its antigen has not been determined. No per-base quality is available; no much larger clone lies one base away.

The donors were roughly 40 Caucasian individuals from Russia, aged 6 to 90 years, who were systemically healthy. About 10 milliliters of peripheral blood were drawn from each donor into EDTA-treated Vacutainer tubes. PBMCs were isolated by Ficoll-Paque density-gradient centrifugation, with at least 7 million obtained per sample. Total RNA was extracted from PBMCs with Trizol reagent, with at least 5.5 micrograms obtained per sample. For every donor, an aliquot of PBMCs went through flow cytometry to measure the percentages of naive CD45RAhigh/CD27high T cells. Receptors were amplified or captured by 5' RACE. These reads were obtained on an Illumina HiSeq 2500. A second roughly 6 to 12 cycle PCR used a sample-barcoded 5' primer and a J-beta primer mix. A unique molecular identifier was introduced onto each TCR beta cDNA molecule by a template-switch 5' adaptor carrying 12 random nucleotides. Each sample yielded at least 2.5 million CDR3-containing paired-end reads. All of the RNA was converted into first-strand cDNA using the Mint cDNA synthesis kit, with a TRBC-specific oligonucleotide serving as the primer. All cDNA was treated with uracil-DNA glycosylase and then went through a first 18-cycle PCR with the universal primers M1SS and BC2_uni_R. Per the authors' processing: For normalization, 1 million high-quality reads were randomly selected from each sample, with every read carrying a distinct molecular identifier. Reads sharing molecular identifiers were discarded rather than binned into consensus sequences. MiTCR, run with a Q25 quality threshold and the strictest error-elimination algorithm, handled CDR3 identification, clonotype clustering and error correction. Lower-bound total TCR beta diversity was estimated with a nonparametric unseen species model using Euler transformation. Clones were called with MiXCR by TCRdb after fastp trimmed the public reads at Q25, and only in-frame beta chains were retained. Rows are combined by CDR3 protein, so each entry shows the most common genes and DNA. The V and J calls follow TCRdb's processing rather than the paper's. Within this sample are around 780,000 distinct CDR3 sequences, with about 56% of them counted one time only. The ten largest clones add up to around 25% of the sample.

The chain is assembled from TRBV6-6 and TRBJ1-1; the D gene remains uncertain. The sequenced sample was blood. The sequence was collected from a man in his forties in good health. The CDR3 region has the sequence CASSFDYEAFF. The sequence in DNA is TGTGCCAGCAGTTTCGACTATGAAGCTTTCTTT.